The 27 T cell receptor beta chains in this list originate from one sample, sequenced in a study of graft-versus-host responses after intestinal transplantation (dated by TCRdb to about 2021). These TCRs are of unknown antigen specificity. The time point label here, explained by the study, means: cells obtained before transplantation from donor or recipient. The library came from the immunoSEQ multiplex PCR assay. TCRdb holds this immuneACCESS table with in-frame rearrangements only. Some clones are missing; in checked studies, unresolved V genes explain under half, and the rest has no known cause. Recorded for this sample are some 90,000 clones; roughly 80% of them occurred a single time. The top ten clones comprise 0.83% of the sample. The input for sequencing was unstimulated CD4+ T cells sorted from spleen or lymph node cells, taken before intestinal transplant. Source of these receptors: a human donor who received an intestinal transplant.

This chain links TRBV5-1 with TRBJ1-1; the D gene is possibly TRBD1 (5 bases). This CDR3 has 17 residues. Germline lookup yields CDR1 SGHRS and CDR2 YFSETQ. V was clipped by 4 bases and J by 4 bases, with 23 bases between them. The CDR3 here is CASSQTGTGPNGTEAFF. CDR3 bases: TGCGCCAGCAGCCAGACTGGAACAGGCCCTAATGGCACTGAAGCTTTCTTT.

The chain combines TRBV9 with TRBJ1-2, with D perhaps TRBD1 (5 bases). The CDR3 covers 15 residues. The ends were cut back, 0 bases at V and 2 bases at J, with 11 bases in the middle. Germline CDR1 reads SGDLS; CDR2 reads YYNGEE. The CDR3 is CASSVDPRANYGYTF. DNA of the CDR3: TGTGCCAGCAGCGTAGACCCCAGGGCCAACTATGGCTACACCTTC.

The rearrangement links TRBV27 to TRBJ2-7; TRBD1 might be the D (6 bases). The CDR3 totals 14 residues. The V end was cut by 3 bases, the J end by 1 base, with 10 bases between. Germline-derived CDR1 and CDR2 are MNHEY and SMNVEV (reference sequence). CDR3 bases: TGTGCCAGCAGTTTGAACAGGGCTTCCTACGAGCAGTACTTC. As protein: CASSLNRASYEQYF.

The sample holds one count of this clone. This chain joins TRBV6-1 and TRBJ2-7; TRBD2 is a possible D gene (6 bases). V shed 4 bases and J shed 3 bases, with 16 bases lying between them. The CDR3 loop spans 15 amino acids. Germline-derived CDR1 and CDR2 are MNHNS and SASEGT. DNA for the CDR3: TGTGCCAGCAGTGGAACCGGGACGGGGGACTACGAGCAGTACTTC. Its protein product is CASSGTGTGDYEQYF.

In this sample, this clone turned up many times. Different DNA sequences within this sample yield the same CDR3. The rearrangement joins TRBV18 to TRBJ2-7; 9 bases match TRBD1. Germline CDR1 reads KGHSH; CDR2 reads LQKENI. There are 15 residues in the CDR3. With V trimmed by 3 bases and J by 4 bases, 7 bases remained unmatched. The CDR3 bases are TGTGCCAGCTCACCGCCGGGACAGGGAGGGTACGAGCAGTACTTC. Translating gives CASSPPGQGGYEQYF.

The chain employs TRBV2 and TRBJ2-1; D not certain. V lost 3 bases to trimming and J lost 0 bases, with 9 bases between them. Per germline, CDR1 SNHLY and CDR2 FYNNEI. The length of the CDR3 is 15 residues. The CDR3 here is CASSERRSSYNEQFF. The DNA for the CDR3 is TGTGCCAGCAGTGAGCGGAGAAGCTCCTACAATGAGCAGTTCTTC.

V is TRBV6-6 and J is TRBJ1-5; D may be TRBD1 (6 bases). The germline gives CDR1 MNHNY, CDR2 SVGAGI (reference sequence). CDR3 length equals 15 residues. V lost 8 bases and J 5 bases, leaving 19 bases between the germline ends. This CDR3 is CASWDTGSTDQPQHF. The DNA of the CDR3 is TGTGCCAGCTGGGATACAGGGTCCACGGATCAGCCCCAGCATTTT.

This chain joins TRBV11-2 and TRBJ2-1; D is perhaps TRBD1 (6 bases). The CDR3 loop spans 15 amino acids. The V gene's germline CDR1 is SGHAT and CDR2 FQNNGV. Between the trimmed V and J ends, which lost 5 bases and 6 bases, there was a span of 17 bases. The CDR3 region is CASSVDRFFGNEQFF. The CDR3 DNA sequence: TGTGCCAGCAGCGTCGACAGGTTCTTTGGCAATGAGCAGTTCTTC.

The CDR3 region has the DNA TGCGCCAGCAGCCCGGGACAGGGCCCATGGGATGAGCAGTTCTTC. Protein: CASSPGQGPWDEQFF. V usage is TRBV5-1 and J usage is TRBJ2-1, with TRBD1 matching 9 bases. V lost 4 bases and J lost 8; bases outside the gene matches: 10. CDR3 length: 15 amino acids. The germline CDR1 and CDR2 sequences are SGHRS and YFSETQ. The full variable domain, completed using reference TRBV5-1 and TRBJ2-1, is KAGVTQTPRYLIKTRGQQVTLSCSPISGHRSVSWYQQTPGQGLQFLFEYFSETQRNKGNFPGRFSGRQFSNSRSEMNVSTLELGDSALYLCASSPGQGPWDEQFFGPGTRLTVL.

As DNA, the CDR3 is TGTGCCAGCAGTTCCGGTTACAATGAGCAGTTCTTC. Translated, it gives CASSSGYNEQFF. The rearrangement joins TRBV6-5 to TRBJ2-1; D remains ambiguous. Looked up from germline, CDR1 is MNHEY and CDR2 is SVGAGI. V was trimmed by 4 bases and J by 4 bases, leaving 5 bases between them. This CDR3 contains 12 residues.

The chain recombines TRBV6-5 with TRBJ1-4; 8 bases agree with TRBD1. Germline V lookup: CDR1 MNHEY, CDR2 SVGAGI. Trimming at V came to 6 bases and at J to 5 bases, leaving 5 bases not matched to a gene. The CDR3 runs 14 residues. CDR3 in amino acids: CASRSGGRNEKLFF. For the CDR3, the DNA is TGTGCCAGCAGATCAGGGGGCCGGAATGAAAAACTGTTTTTT.

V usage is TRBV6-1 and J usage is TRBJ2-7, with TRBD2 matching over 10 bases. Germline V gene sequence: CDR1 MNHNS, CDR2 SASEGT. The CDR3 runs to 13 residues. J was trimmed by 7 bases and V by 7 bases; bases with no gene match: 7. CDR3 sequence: CASTVAGGGEQYF. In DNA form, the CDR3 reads TGTGCCAGCACGGTAGCGGGAGGTGGGGAGCAGTACTTC.

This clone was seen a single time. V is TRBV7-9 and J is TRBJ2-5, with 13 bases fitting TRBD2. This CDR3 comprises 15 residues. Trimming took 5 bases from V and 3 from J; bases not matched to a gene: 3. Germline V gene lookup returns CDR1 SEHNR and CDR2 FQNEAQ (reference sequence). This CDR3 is CASSPGLAGEETQYF. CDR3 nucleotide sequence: TGTGCCAGCAGCCCCGGACTAGCGGGAGAAGAGACCCAGTACTTC. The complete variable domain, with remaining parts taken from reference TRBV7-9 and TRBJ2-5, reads DTGVSQNPRHKITKRGQNVTFRCDPISEHNRLYWYRQTLGQGPEFLTYFQNEAQLEKSRLLSDRFSAERPKGSFSTLEIQRTEQGDSAMYLCASSPGLAGEETQYFGPGTRLLVL.

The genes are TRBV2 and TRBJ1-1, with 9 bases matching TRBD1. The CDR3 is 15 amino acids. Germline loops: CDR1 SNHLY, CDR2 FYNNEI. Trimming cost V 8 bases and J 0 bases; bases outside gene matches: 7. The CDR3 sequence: CASADRGSLNTEAFF. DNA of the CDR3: TGTGCCAGCGCGGACAGGGGTTCGCTGAACACTGAAGCTTTCTTT.

CDR3 protein: CASSLAARGDTGELFF. The DNA of the CDR3 is TGTGCCAGCAGCTTGGCCGCCAGGGGAGACACCGGGGAGCTGTTTTTT. The chain joins TRBV5-4 to TRBJ2-2, with D tentatively TRBD1 (6 bases). The CDR3 loop spans 16 amino acids. With 0 bases removed from V and 3 bases from J, the gap between germline ends came to 12 bases. Per germline, CDR1 SGHNT and CDR2 YYREEE (reference sequence).

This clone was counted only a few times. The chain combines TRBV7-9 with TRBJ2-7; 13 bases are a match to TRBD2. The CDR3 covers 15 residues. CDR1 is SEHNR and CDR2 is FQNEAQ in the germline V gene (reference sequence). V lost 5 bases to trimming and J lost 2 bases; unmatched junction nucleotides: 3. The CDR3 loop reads CASSVGTSGTYEQYF. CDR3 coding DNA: TGTGCCAGCAGCGTAGGGACTAGCGGGACCTACGAGCAGTACTTC.

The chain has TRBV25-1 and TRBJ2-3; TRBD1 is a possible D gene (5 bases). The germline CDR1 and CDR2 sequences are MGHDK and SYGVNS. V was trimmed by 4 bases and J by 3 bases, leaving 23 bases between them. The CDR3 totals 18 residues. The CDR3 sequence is CASSVFSGLSWATDTQYF. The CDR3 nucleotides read TGTGCCAGCAGTGTCTTCTCAGGGTTATCGTGGGCGACAGATACGCAGTATTTT.

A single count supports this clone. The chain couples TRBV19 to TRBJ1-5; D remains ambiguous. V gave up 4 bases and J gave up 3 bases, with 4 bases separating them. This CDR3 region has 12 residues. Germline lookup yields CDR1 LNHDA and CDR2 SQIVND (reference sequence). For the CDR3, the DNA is TGTGCCAGTAGTAGAGCCAATCAGCCCCAGCATTTT. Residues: CASSRANQPQHF.

The CDR3 sequence: CASSEAGGRSYGYTF. CDR3 in DNA: TGTGCCAGCAGTGAAGCGGGTGGGCGTTCCTATGGCTACACCTTC. This sequence joins TRBV2 and TRBJ1-2; no firm D call. The CDR3 is 15 residues long. The germline V gene has CDR1 SNHLY and CDR2 FYNNEI. V shed 0 bases and J shed 4 bases, with 12 bases lying between them. Full variable domain (missing parts from reference TRBV2 and TRBJ1-2): EPEVTQTPSHQVTQMGQEVILRCVPISNHLYFYWYRQILGQKVEFLVSFYNNEISEKSEIFDDQFSVERPDGSNFTLKIRSTKLEDSAMYFCASSEAGGRSYGYTFGSGTRLTVV.

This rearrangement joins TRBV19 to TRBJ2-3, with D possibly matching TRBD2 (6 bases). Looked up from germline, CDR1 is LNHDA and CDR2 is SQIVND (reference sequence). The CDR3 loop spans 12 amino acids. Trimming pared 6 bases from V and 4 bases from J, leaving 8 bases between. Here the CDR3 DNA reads TGTGCCAGTAGCCCGGGAGCAGATACGCAGTATTTT. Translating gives CASSPGADTQYF.

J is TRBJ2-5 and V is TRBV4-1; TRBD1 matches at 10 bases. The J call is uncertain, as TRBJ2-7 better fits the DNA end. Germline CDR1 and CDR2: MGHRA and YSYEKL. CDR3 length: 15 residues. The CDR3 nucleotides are TGCGCCAGCAGCCAAGGACAGGGGGCGAGGTACGAGCAGTACTTC. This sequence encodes CASSQGQGARYEQYF.

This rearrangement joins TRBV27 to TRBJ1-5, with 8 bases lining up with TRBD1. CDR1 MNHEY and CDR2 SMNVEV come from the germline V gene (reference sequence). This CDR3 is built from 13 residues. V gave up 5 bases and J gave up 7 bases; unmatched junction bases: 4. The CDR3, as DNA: TGTGCCAGCAGTCAGGGGGCATGGCAGCCCCAGCATTTT. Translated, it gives CASSQGAWQPQHF.

The CDR3 DNA sequence: TGCGCCAGCAGTTCTGGTAGTCGGCAGTACTTC. Its translation is CASSSGSRQYF. The chain is built from TRBV10-1 and TRBJ2-7; D is unclear. Per the germline V gene, CDR1 is WNHNN and CDR2 is SYGVQD (reference sequence). V lost 5 bases and J 9 bases, leaving 11 bases between the germline ends. The CDR3 runs to 11 residues.

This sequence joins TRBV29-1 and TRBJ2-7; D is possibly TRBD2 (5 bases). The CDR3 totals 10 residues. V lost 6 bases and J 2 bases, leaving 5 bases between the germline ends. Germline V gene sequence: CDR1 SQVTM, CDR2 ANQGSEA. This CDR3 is CSVGTYEQYF. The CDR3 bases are TGCAGCGTCGGGACCTACGAGCAGTACTTC.

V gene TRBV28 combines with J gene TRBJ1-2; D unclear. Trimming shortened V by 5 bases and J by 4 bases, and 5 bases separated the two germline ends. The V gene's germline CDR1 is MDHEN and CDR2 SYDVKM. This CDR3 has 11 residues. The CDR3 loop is CASSPLYGYTF. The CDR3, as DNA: TGTGCCAGCAGTCCCCTCTATGGCTACACCTTC.

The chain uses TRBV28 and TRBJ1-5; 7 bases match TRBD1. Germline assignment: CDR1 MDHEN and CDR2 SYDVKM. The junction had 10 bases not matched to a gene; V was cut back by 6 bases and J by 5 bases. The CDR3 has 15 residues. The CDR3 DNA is TGTGCCAGCAGCACCTCAGACAGGGCTTATCAGCCCCAGCATTTT. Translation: CASSTSDRAYQPQHF. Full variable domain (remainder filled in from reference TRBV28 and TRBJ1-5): DVKVTQSSRYLVKRTGEKVFLECVQDMDHENMFWYRQDPGLGLRLIYFSYDVKMKEKGDIPEGYSVSREKKERFSLILESASTNQTSMYLCASSTSDRAYQPQHFGDGTRLSIL.

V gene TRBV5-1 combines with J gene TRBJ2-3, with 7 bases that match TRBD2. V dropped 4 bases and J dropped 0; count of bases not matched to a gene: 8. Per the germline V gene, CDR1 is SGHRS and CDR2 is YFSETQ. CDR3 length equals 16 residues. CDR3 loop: CASSPDGGGSTDTQYF. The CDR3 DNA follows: TGCGCCAGCAGCCCGGATGGGGGAGGGAGCACAGATACGCAGTATTTT.